The 6 T cell receptor beta chains below were found in one sample sequenced in a study of T cells expressing NK-cell markers. Reprocessing the 5' RACE reads, TCRdb reports a single entry for every CDR3 protein and omits DNA. Here the sample table reports approximately 15,000 distinct CDR3 sequences. The material sequenced was blood T cells: a sorted CD56 or NKG2C T cell subset, CD4+ or CD8+ T cells, or bulk PBMC T cells (not recorded which). Receptors were obtained from a man between 18 and 69 years old in good health.

The chain combines TRBV14 with TRBJ2-2; TCRdb selects TRBD1, and the lack of DNA leaves this call unchecked. Germline V CDR1 and CDR2: SGHDN, FVKESK. The CDR3 runs 16 residues. CDR3: CASSLRTGGNTGELFF.

This CDR3 reads CASSIRGHLNTEAFF. The chain employs TRBV19 and TRBJ1-1; the D call from TCRdb, TRBD1, cannot be confirmed without DNA. The CDR3 is made up of 15 amino acids. CDR1 is LNHDA, CDR2 SQIVND, per germline (reference sequence).

The chain links TRBV4-1 to TRBJ2-5; lacking DNA, the TRBD1 call made by TCRdb goes unchecked. The CDR3 totals 16 residues. The V gene's germline CDR1 is MGHRA and CDR2 YSYEKL. The CDR3 sequence: CASSQVGDRGSETQYF.

V and J are TRBV12-3 or TRBV12-4 and TRBJ2-1. The CDR3 runs 11 residues. CDR3 amino acids: CASSSTHEQFF.

V gene TRBV12-3 or TRBV12-4 combines with J gene TRBJ2-1. CDR3 length: 11 residues. The CDR3 here is CASSLVGEQFF.

The chain has TRBV28 and TRBJ1-2. CDR3 length: 14 amino acids. The germline CDR1 and CDR2 sequences are MDHEN and SYDVKM. CDR3: CASTQGTAGYGYTF.